The 28 T cell receptor beta chains in this list originate from one sample, sequenced in a study of blood T cell repertoires in COVID-19. Using immunoSEQ multiplex PCR, the repertoire was profiled, and TCRdb retains in-frame clones only, with some absent. Counted here are approximately 300,000 clones, about nine tenths occurring once; the ten biggest clones make up almost 9.5%. Material for sequencing was PBMCs or T cells enriched from blood (not recorded which). The receptor set was obtained from a woman in her thirties who had recovered from COVID-19.

This clone was seen a few times. This CDR3 reads CASSQDTRVRDGYTF. Here the CDR3 DNA reads TGTGCCAGCAGCCAAGATACCAGGGTCCGGGATGGCTACACCTTC. The V call is TRBV14, the J call TRBJ1-2, with D maybe TRBD1 (5 bases). The CDR3 spans 15 residues. The ends were cut back, 0 bases at V and 6 bases at J, with 14 bases in the middle. Germline V gene data show CDR1 as SGHDN and CDR2 as FVKESK.

This chain connects TRBV3-1 (or the pseudogene TRBV3-2) to TRBJ2-1; D may be TRBD2 (6 bases). V was cut by 1 base and J by 9 bases, with 16 bases left in between. The CDR3 extends over 15 amino acids. Germline V gene sequence: CDR1 LGHDT, CDR2 YNNKEL (reference sequence). In DNA, the CDR3 is TGTGCCAGCAGCCAAGCAATTGGAGGGGTGGGTGAGCAGTTCTTC. It translates to CASSQAIGGVGEQFF.

This clone was counted a single time. The chain couples TRBV4-1 to TRBJ2-5; unclear D gene. Germline V lookup: CDR1 MGHRA, CDR2 YSYEKL. This CDR3 comprises 12 residues. V was clipped by 1 base and J by 4 bases, with 4 bases between them. The chain's CDR3 is CASSQALETQYF. The CDR3 nucleotides are TGCGCCAGCAGCCAAGCTCTAGAGACCCAGTACTTC.

V and J are TRBV7-2 and TRBJ2-1, with 14 bases matching TRBD2. Trimming took 6 bases from V and 4 from J; bases not matched to a gene: 14. Germline-derived CDR1 and CDR2 are SGHTA and FQGNSA. This CDR3 is 19 amino acids long. CDR3 bases: TGTGCCAGCAGGGGACCGGGACTAGCGGGAGTAGGCGGATACAATGAGCAGTTCTTC. Translated: CASRGPGLAGVGGYNEQFF.

This chain uses TRBV27 with TRBJ2-7; 10 bases align to TRBD1. The CDR3 totals 14 residues. In germline, CDR1 is MNHEY, CDR2 SMNVEV (reference sequence). The V and J ends lost 4 bases and 2 bases, in that order; junction bases with no gene match: 2. The CDR3, as DNA: TGTGCCAGCAGTTGGACAGGGGGGACCTACGAGCAGTACTTC. Amino acid sequence: CASSWTGGTYEQYF.

The chain links TRBV5-8 to TRBJ1-2; D unclear. Trimming left V 0 bases short and J 0 bases short, with 6 bases between. Germline lookup yields CDR1 SGHTS and CDR2 YDEGEE. The CDR3 contains 14 residues. The CDR3 loop is CASSLDISNYGYTF. The CDR3 bases are TGTGCCAGCAGCTTGGACATTTCTAACTATGGCTACACCTTC.

The chain combines TRBV2 with TRBJ2-7; 11 bases map to TRBD2. CDR1 is SNHLY and CDR2 is FYNNEI in the germline V gene. The CDR3 has 15 residues. The J segment lost 3 bases and the V segment lost 5 bases, leaving 6 bases of the junction unmatched. CDR3 sequence (DNA): TGTGCCAGCAGTCTAGCGGGAGGAGTGAGCTACGAGCAGTACTTC. It is translated as CASSLAGGVSYEQYF.

The chain combines TRBV6-5 with TRBJ1-6; the match to TRBD1 covers 7 bases. V lost 6 bases and J lost 7; bases outside the gene matches: 6. Germline V gene data show CDR1 as MNHEY and CDR2 as SVGAGI. This CDR3 is 14 amino acids long. The CDR3 nucleotides are TGTGCCAGCAGAGGGGGCGCCGGGAATTCACCCCTCCACTTT. Encoded protein: CASRGGAGNSPLHF.

The J gene is TRBJ2-3, the V gene TRBV13, with D possibly TRBD2 on 6 matching bases. Germline CDR1 PRHDT, CDR2 FYEKMQ (reference sequence). This CDR3 is built from 17 residues. The V gene lost 6 bases and the J gene lost 5 bases, with 24 bases spanning the gap. The CDR3 is CASSYRWLAGGGDTQYF. The DNA for the CDR3 is TGTGCCAGCAGTTACAGGTGGCTAGCTGGGGGAGGAGATACGCAGTATTTT.

The V and J genes are TRBV12-5 and TRBJ2-7; D is uncertain. The CDR3 contains 12 residues. Trimming left V 1 base short and J 4 bases short, with 5 bases between. The germline V gene has CDR1 LGHNT and CDR2 FRNRAP. CDR3 amino acids: CASGLGAYEQYF. CDR3 nucleotide sequence: TGTGCTAGTGGTTTGGGGGCGTACGAGCAGTACTTC.

This sequence joins TRBV7-2 and TRBJ1-2; TRBD1 matches at 8 bases. The germline CDR1 and CDR2 sequences are SGHTA and FQGNSA. The J segment lost 1 base and the V segment lost 3 bases, leaving 7 bases of the junction unmatched. CDR3 size: 16 residues. The CDR3 coding sequence is TGTGCCAGCAGCTTGGACCGGACAGGGTTTAACTATGGCTACACCTTC. It yields the protein CASSLDRTGFNYGYTF.

About this clone: A read error may account for a junction end that differs from germline. The chain combines TRBV6-2 or TRBV6-3 with TRBJ1-1; no clear D gene. This CDR3 contains 14 residues. The germline V gene encodes CDR1 MNHEY and CDR2 SVGEGT. The CDR3 reads CASSYGPGNAEAFF. CDR3 nucleotides: TGTGCCAGCAGTTATGGGCCCGGGAACGCTGAAGCTTTCTTT.

The rearrangement joins TRBV10-3 to TRBJ2-1, with D possibly matching TRBD1 (6 bases). Germline CDR1 and CDR2: ENHRY and SYGVKD. V lost 2 bases and J 6 bases, leaving 20 bases between the germline ends. This CDR3 region has 17 residues. The CDR3 region is CAISERDGTPKGNEQFF. DNA of the CDR3: TGTGCCATCAGTGAGAGGGACGGGACACCGAAGGGCAATGAGCAGTTCTTC.

The rearrangement joins TRBV20-1 to TRBJ1-1; the match to TRBD1 covers 7 bases. The length of the CDR3 is 14 residues. Germline values: CDR1 DFQATT, CDR2 SNEGSKA (reference sequence). J lost 3 bases, V lost 3 bases, and 7 bases had no gene match. Here the CDR3 reads CSASPAGGYTEAFF. In DNA, the CDR3 is TGCAGTGCTAGTCCGGCAGGGGGGTACACTGAAGCTTTCTTT.

In DNA, the CDR3 is TGTGCCAGCAGCCAAAGGCGGCGGGACAGGGGCCCCACTAACTATGGCTACACCTTC. Encoded protein: CASSQRRRDRGPTNYGYTF. This chain links TRBV11-2 with TRBJ1-2; 10 positions match TRBD1. CDR1 SGHAT and CDR2 FQNNGV come from the germline V gene. After removal of 5 bases from V and 0 bases from J, the junction contained 15 bases not matched to a gene. CDR3 length: 19 residues.

The V and J genes are TRBV18 and TRBJ2-2; D not certain. The CDR3 covers 12 residues. Germline V CDR1 and CDR2: KGHSH, LQKENI. The V gene lost 8 bases and the J gene lost 5 bases, with 9 bases spanning the gap. The CDR3 here is CASTKSTGELFF. CDR3 nucleotides: TGTGCCAGCACAAAATCAACCGGGGAGCTGTTTTTT.

The V and J genes are TRBV29-1 and TRBJ2-7; TRBD1 matches at 12 bases. This CDR3 is 13 amino acids long. With V trimmed by 3 bases and J by 4 bases, 1 base remained unmatched. Germline values: CDR1 SQVTM, CDR2 ANQGSEA. The chain's CDR3 is CSVEGQGAYEQYF. CDR3 nucleotide sequence: TGCAGCGTTGAGGGACAGGGGGCGTACGAGCAGTACTTC.

CDR3 amino acids: CASRTSTGGKAFF. CDR3 DNA sequence: TGTGCCAGCAGGACCTCGACAGGGGGAAAAGCTTTCTTT. V and J are TRBV6-5 and TRBJ1-1; 9 nucleotides line up with TRBD1. V lost 6 bases to trimming and J lost 9 bases; unmatched junction nucleotides: 8. Germline CDR1 is MNHEY and CDR2 is SVGAGI. CDR3 length equals 13 residues.

CDR3 sequence reads: CASSMGGVPYEQYF. For the CDR3, the DNA is TGTGCCAGTAGTATGGGCGGGGTCCCCTACGAGCAGTACTTC. The V call is TRBV19, the J call TRBJ2-7; perhaps TRBD2 as D (6 bases). The V gene's germline CDR1 is LNHDA and CDR2 SQIVND (reference sequence). This CDR3 region has 14 residues. V gave up 3 bases and J gave up 2 bases, with 11 bases separating them.

This chain connects TRBV6-5 to TRBJ1-1; D remains unclear. CDR1 and CDR2 from the germline V gene are MNHEY and SVGAGI. This CDR3 has 13 residues. The ends were cut back, 2 bases at V and 7 bases at J, with 11 bases in the middle. The CDR3 DNA follows: TGTGCCAGCAGTTACGGTACTTCAATTGAAGCTTTCTTT. Translation gives CASSYGTSIEAFF.

The chain employs TRBV7-6 and TRBJ2-7; D not certain. V was trimmed by 6 bases and J by 7 bases, leaving 16 bases between them. Germline assignment: CDR1 SGHVS and CDR2 FNYEAQ. This CDR3 is 13 amino acids long. The CDR3 DNA follows: TGTGCCAGCAGTCAAACAACGCCAGGAGAGCAGTACTTC. It encodes CASSQTTPGEQYF. The whole variable domain, remainder taken from reference TRBV7-6 and TRBJ2-7, is GAGVSQSPRYKVTKRGQDVALRCDPISGHVSLYWYRQALGQGPEFLTYFNYEAQQDKSGLPNDRFSAERPEGSISTLTIQRTEQRDSAMYRCASSQTTPGEQYFGPGTRLTVT.

The chain employs TRBV28 and TRBJ1-4; TRBD1 aligns across 7 bases. The CDR3 is made up of 15 amino acids. V trimming: 5 bases; J trimming: 7 bases; junction bases outside the gene matches: 10. Germline V gives CDR1 MDHEN, CDR2 SYDVKM. The CDR3 loop is CASSQPGQRSEKLFF. For the CDR3, the DNA is TGTGCCAGCAGTCAACCGGGACAGCGAAGTGAAAAACTGTTTTTT.

The V call is TRBV2, the J call TRBJ1-1; D unclear. The CDR3 runs 12 residues. The V end lost 8 bases, the J end lost 0 bases, and 7 bases lay between the germline ends. Germline CDR1 and CDR2: SNHLY and FYNNEI. CDR3 loop: CASVQLNTEAFF. In nucleotides, the CDR3 is TGTGCCAGCGTACAGCTGAACACTGAAGCTTTCTTT.

The genes are TRBV7-2 and TRBJ2-3; D ambiguous. The CDR3 totals 13 residues. CDR1 SGHTA and CDR2 FQGNSA come from the germline V gene. Trimming pared 2 bases from V and 4 bases from J, leaving 7 bases between. For the CDR3, the DNA is TGTGCCAGCAGCTTATCCATAGCAGATACGCAGTATTTT. Translation: CASSLSIADTQYF.

The chain links TRBV4-1 to TRBJ2-3; 9 bases agree with TRBD1. The CDR3 covers 15 residues. V shed 3 bases, J shed 3 bases, and the junction held 4 bases outside the gene matches. Germline values: CDR1 MGHRA, CDR2 YSYEKL. The CDR3 reads CASSQGQGFTDTQYF. The CDR3 DNA sequence: TGCGCCAGCAGCCAGGGACAGGGTTTTACAGATACGCAGTATTTT.

The chain combines TRBV19 with TRBJ2-5; 14 bases line up with TRBD2. From germline, CDR1 is LNHDA and CDR2 SQIVND (reference sequence). This CDR3 comprises 15 residues. Losses at the gene ends were 5 bases for V and 6 bases for J; bases not matched to a gene: 5. This CDR3 reads CASSGGTSGRKTQYF. CDR3 DNA: TGTGCCAGTAGTGGTGGGACTAGCGGGAGAAAGACCCAGTACTTC.

The chain uses TRBV24-1 and TRBJ1-1, with D possibly being TRBD1 (5 bases). Trimming pared 4 bases from V and 4 bases from J, leaving 9 bases between. The germline V gene encodes CDR1 KGHDR and CDR2 SFDVKD. This CDR3 contains 13 residues. In nucleotides, the CDR3 is TGTGCCACCAGTGAGGGGGGTGGCACTGAAGCTTTCTTT. Encoded protein: CATSEGGGTEAFF.

The chain links TRBV5-1 to TRBJ1-5, with D tentatively TRBD1 (5 bases). V lost 1 base and J lost 5, with 13 bases in between. Germline assignment: CDR1 SGHRS and CDR2 YFSETQ. CDR3 size: 15 residues. The CDR3 sequence: CASSLWAGSDQPQHF. The CDR3, as DNA: TGCGCCAGCAGCTTGTGGGCAGGGTCGGATCAGCCCCAGCATTTT.